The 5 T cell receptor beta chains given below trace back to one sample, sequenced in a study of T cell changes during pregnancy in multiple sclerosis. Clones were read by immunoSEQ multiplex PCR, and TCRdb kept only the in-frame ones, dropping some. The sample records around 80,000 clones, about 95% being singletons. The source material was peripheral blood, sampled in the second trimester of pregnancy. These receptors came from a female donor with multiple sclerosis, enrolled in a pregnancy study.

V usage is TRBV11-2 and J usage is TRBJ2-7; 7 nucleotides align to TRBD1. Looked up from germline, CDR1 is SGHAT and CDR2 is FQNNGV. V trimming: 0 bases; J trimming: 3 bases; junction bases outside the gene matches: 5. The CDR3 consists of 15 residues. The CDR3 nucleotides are TGTGCCAGCAGCTTAGACCGGACAGGCCGCTACGAGCAGTACTTC. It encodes CASSLDRTGRYEQYF.

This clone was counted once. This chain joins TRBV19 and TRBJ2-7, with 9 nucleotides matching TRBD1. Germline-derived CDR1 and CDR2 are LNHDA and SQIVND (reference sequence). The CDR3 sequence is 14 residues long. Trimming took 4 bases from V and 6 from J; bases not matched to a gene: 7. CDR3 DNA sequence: TGTGCCAGTAGTACCTGGGACAGGGCTGGCGAGCAGTACTTC. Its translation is CASSTWDRAGEQYF.

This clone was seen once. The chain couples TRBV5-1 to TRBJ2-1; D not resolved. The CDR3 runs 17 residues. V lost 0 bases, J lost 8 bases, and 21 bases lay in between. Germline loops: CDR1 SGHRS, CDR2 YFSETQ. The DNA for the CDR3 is TGCGCCAGCAGCTTGGTGTTTGCTAGTGGATTCGACTATGAGCAGTTCTTC. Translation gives CASSLVFASGFDYEQFF. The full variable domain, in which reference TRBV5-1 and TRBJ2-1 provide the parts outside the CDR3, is KAGVTQTPRYLIKTRGQQVTLSCSPISGHRSVSWYQQTPGQGLQFLFEYFSETQRNKGNFPGRFSGRQFSNSRSEMNVSTLELGDSALYLCASSLVFASGFDYEQFFGPGTRLTVL.

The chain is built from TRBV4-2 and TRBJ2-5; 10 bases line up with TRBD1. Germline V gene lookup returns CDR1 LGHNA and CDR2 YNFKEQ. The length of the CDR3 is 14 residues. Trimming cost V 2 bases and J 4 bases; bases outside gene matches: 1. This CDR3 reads CASSQRTGGETQYF. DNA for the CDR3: TGTGCCAGCAGCCAACGGACAGGGGGAGAGACCCAGTACTTC.

As DNA, the CDR3 is TGTGCCATCAGTGGGAAGACGGGACAGGGGTACAATGAGCAGTTCTTC. This encodes CAISGKTGQGYNEQFF. The chain combines TRBV10-3 with TRBJ2-1; 10 bases are a match to TRBD1. This CDR3 has 16 residues. Germline V gene sequence: CDR1 ENHRY, CDR2 SYGVKD. The trim removed 4 bases at V and 4 bases at J, leaving 7 bases unmatched.